This T cell receptor (beta chain) was identified in a study of control samples from healthy donors and cancer patients. TCRdb's table, derived via immunoSEQ multiplex PCR, lists solely in-frame clones and lacks some. Of about 94,000 clones listed, over 75% were seen once; the top ten hold less than 4.5%. CDR3 length equals 15 residues. V shed 3 bases and J 6 bases; nucleotides not matched to a gene: 11. The germline V gene has CDR1 SGHDT and CDR2 YYEEEE. Material: blood. The chain links TRBV5-6 to TRBJ1-2, with 7 bases identical to TRBD1. The clonotype comes from a woman under 30 in good health. DNA of the CDR3: TGTGCCAGCAGCTCTACGGGTAGGGGGCGAAATGGCTACACCTTC. Protein: CASSSTGRGRNGYTF.